This record covers a single T cell receptor beta chain. This sample was taken from a study of shared clonotypes between healthy human individuals. The CDR3 runs 11 residues. V was clipped by 4 bases and J by 8 bases, with 7 bases between them. Germline CDR1 and CDR2: SGHTA and FQGTGA. Profiling relied on immunoSEQ multiplex PCR, and the TCRdb table lists in-frame clones only, not all of them. The sample carries under 850,000 clones, 72% recorded once. The chain combines TRBV7-3 with TRBJ2-3, with D possibly matching TRBD2 (5 bases). The source material was memory CD4+ T cells sorted from blood. Subset described: CD45RA-negative fraction. This sequence was found in a woman in her twenties or thirties in good health. CDR3 in amino acids: CASSSAGTQYF. The CDR3 coding sequence is TGTGCCAGCAGCTCTGCGGGTACGCAGTATTTT.